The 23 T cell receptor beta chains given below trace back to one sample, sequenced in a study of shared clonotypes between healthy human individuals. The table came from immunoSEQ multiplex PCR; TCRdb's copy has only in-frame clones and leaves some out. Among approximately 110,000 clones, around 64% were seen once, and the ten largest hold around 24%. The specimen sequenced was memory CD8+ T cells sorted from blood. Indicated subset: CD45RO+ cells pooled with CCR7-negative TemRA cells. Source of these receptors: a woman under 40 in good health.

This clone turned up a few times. The CDR3 DNA reads TGCAGCGTCGGGACTAGCGGCTACGAGCAGTACTTC. Protein: CSVGTSGYEQYF. The chain carries TRBV29-1 and TRBJ2-7; 11 nucleotides match TRBD2. Trimming cost V 6 bases and J 3 bases; bases outside gene matches: 1. Germline V gene lookup returns CDR1 SQVTM and CDR2 ANQGSEA. The CDR3 has 12 residues.

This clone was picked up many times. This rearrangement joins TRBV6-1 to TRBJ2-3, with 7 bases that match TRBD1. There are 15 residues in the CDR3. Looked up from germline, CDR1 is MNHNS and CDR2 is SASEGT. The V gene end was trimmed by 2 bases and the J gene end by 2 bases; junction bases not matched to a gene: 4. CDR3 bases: TGTGCCAGCAGTGAAATCAGGGGGTCCACAGATACGCAGTATTTT. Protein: CASSEIRGSTDTQYF.

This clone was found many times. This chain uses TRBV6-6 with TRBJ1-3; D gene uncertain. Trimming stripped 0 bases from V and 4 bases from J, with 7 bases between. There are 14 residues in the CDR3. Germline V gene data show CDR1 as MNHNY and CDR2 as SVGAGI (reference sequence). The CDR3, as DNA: TGTGCCAGCAGTTACTCGATCGAGGGAAACACCATATATTTT. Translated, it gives CASSYSIEGNTIYF.

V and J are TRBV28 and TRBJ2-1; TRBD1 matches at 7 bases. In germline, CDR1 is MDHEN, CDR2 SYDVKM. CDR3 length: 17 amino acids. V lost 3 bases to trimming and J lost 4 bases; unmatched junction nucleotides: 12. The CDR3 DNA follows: TGTGCCAGCAGTTTTCCCCTAGGGGACAGACTTTACAATGAGCAGTTCTTC. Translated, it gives CASSFPLGDRLYNEQFF.

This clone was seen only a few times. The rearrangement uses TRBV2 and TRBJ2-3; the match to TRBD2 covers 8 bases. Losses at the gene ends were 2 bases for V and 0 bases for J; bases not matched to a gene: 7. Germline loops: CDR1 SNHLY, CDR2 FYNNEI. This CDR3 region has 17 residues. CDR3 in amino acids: CASSEPEGGGSTDTQYF. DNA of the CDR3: TGTGCCAGCAGTGAACCTGAGGGCGGGGGGAGCACAGATACGCAGTATTTT.

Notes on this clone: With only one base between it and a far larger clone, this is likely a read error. Here the CDR3 reads CASSLGDGHTETQHF. The CDR3, as DNA: TGTGCCAGCAGCTTGGGGGACGGCCATACGGAGACCCAGCACTTC. The J gene is TRBJ2-5, the V gene TRBV7-6; D possibly uses TRBD1 or TRBD2 (5 bases each). The CDR3 loop spans 15 amino acids. The germline CDR1 and CDR2 sequences are SGHVS and FNYEAQ. Drawing the rest from reference TRBV7-6 and TRBJ2-5, the complete variable domain is GAGVSQSPRYKVTKRGQDVALRCDPISGHVSLYWYRQALGQGPEFLTYFNYEAQQDKSGLPNDRFSAERPEGSISTLTIQRTEQRDSAMYRCASSLGDGHTETQHFGPGTRLLVL.

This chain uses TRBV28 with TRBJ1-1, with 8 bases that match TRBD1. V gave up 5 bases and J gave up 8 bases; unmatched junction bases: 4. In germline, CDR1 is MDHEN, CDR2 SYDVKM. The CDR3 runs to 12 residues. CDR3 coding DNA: TGTGCCAGCAGTACCCGGGACAGGGAAGCTTTCTTT. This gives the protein CASSTRDREAFF. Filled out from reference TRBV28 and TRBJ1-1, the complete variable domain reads DVKVTQSSRYLVKRTGEKVFLECVQDMDHENMFWYRQDPGLGLRLIYFSYDVKMKEKGDIPEGYSVSREKKERFSLILESASTNQTSMYLCASSTRDREAFFGQGTRLTVV.

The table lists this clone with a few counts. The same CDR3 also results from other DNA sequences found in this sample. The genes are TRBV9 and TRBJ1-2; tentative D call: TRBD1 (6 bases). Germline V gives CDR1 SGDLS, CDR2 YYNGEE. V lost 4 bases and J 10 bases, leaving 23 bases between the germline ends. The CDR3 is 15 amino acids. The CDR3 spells CASSPGAGELAAYTF. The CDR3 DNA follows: TGTGCCAGCAGCCCGGGAGCAGGGGAGCTTGCTGCCTACACCTTC.

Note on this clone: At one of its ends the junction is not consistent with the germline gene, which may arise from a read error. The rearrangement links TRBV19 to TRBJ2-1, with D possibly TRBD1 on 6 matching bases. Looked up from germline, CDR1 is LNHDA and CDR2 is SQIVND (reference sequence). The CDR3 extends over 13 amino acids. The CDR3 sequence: CASSILGAGELFF. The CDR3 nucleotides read TGTGCCAGTAGTATTCTAGGGGCAGGGGAGCTGTTCTTC. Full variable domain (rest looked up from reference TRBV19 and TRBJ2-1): DGGITQSPKYLFRKEGQNVTLSCEQNLNHDAMYWYRQDPGQGLRLIYYSQIVNDFQKGDIAEGYSVSREKKESFPLTVTSAQKNPTAFYLCASSILGAGELFFGPGTRLTVL.

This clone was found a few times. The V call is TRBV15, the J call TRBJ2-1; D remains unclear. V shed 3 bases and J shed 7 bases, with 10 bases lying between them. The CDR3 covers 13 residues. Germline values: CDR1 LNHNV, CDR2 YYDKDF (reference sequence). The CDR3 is CATSSSTINEQFF. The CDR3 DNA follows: TGTGCCACCAGCAGCAGCACCATAAATGAGCAGTTCTTC.

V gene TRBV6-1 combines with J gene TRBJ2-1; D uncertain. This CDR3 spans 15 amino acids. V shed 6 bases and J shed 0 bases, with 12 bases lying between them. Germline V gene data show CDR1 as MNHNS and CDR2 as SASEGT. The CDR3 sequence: CASSLTASSYNEQFF. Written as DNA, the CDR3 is TGTGCCAGCAGCCTGACTGCCAGCTCCTACAATGAGCAGTTCTTC.

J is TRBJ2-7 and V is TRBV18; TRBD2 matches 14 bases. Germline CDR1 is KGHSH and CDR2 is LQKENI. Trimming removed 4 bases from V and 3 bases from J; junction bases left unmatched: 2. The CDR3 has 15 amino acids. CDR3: CASSRLAGGSYEQYF. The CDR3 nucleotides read TGTGCCAGCTCACGACTAGCGGGAGGGAGCTACGAGCAGTACTTC.

The DNA of the CDR3 is TGTGCCAGCAGTTACGGGGGCAGTTCGGGCGATGAGCAGTTCTTC. Amino acids: CASSYGGSSGDEQFF. The chain links TRBV6-5 to TRBJ2-1; maybe TRBD1 (6 bases). The germline V and J ends were trimmed by 2 bases and 8 bases, with 16 bases remaining between them. The germline V gene encodes CDR1 MNHEY and CDR2 SVGAGI. The CDR3 covers 15 residues.

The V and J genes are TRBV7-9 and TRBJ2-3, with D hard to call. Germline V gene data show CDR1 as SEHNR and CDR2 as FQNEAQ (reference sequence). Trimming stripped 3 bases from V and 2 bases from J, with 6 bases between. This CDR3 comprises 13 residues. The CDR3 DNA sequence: TGTGCCAGCAGCTTCCATTCCACAGATACGCAGTATTTT. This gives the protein CASSFHSTDTQYF.

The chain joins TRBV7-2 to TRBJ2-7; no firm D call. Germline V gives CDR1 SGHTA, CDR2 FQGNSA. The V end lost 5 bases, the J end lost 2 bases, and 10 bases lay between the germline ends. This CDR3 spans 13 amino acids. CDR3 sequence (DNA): TGTGCCAGCAGCCTCCATTTGGCCTACGAGCAGTACTTC. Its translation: CASSLHLAYEQYF.

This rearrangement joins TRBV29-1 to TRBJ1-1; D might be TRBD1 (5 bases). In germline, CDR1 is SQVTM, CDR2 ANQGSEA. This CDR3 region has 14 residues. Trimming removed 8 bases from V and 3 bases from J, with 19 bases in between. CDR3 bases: TGCAGCTCGGACCTGCCGGGGGGAGACACTGAAGCTTTCTTT. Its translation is CSSDLPGGDTEAFF.

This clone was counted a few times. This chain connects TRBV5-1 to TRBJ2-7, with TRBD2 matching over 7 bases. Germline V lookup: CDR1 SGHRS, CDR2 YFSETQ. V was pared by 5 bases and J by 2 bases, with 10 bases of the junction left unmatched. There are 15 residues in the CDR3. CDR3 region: CASSPVTAGTYEQYF. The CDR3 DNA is TGCGCCAGCAGTCCCGTGACAGCGGGGACCTACGAGCAGTACTTC.

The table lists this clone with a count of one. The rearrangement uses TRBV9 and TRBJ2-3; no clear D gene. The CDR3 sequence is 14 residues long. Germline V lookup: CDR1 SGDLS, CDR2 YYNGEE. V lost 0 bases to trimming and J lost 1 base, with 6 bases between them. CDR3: CASSVEQGTDTQYF. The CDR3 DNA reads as TGTGCCAGCAGCGTAGAACAAGGCACAGATACGCAGTATTTT.

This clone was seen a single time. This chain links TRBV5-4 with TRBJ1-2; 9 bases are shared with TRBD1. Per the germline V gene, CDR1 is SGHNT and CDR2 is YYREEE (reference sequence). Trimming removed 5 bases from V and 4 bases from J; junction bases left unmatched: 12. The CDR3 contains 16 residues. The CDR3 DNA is TGTGCCAGCAGGAGAACGGGACAGGGACGTACCTATGGCTACACCTTC. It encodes CASRRTGQGRTYGYTF.

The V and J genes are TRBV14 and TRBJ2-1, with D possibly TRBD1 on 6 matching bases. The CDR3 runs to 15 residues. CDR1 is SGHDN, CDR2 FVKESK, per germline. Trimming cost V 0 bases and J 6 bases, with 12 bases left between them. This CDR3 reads CASSQDTGYFNEQFF. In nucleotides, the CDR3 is TGTGCCAGCAGCCAAGACACAGGGTATTTCAATGAGCAGTTCTTC.

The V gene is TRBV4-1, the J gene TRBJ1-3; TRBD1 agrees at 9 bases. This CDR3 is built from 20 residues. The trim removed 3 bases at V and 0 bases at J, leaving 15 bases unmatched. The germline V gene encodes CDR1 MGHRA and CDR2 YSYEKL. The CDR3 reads CASSQGRPGQGPNSGNTIYF. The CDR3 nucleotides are TGCGCCAGCAGCCAGGGTAGGCCGGGACAGGGTCCAAACTCTGGAAACACCATATATTTT.

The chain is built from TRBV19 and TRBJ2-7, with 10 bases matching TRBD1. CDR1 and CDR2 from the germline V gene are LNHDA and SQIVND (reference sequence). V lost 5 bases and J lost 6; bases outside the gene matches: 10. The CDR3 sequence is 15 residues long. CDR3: CASSPLGTGAIEQYF. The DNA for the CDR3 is TGTGCCAGTAGTCCGCTCGGGACAGGGGCTATCGAGCAGTACTTC.

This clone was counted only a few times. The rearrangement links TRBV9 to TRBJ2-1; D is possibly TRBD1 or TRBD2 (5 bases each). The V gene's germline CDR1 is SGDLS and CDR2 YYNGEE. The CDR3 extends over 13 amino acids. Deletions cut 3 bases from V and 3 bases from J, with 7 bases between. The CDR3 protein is CASSDGGYNEQFF. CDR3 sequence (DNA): TGTGCCAGCAGCGATGGGGGCTACAATGAGCAGTTCTTC.